The present T cell receptor (beta chain) was sequenced within a study of blood T cell repertoires in COVID-19. For the study at large: Acute-phase and convalescent COVID-19 samples originated in the United States, Italy and Spain.

After removal of 3 bases from V and 6 bases from J, the junction contained 10 bases not matched to a gene. The CDR3 length is 16 residues. Germline V gene data show CDR1 as KGHSH and CDR2 as LQKENI. As originally analysed: Estimates of nucleated cell counts were drawn from the amplification of reference gene primers. This table comes from immunoSEQ multiplex PCR, and its TCRdb copy is limited to in-frame clones, with some not included. Clone size and the V and J calls come from that table; the DNA yielded D and trimming. In the table there are about 250,000 clones, around nine tenths of which are singletons.

This chain uses TRBV18 with TRBJ2-7; 11 bases fit TRBD1. Specimen: peripheral blood. The clonotype comes from a middle-aged woman who had recovered from COVID-19. As DNA, the CDR3 is TGTGCCAGCTCACCGCGAGGGGGACAGGGGGTCGGCGAGCAGTACTTC. This codes for CASSPRGGQGVGEQYF.